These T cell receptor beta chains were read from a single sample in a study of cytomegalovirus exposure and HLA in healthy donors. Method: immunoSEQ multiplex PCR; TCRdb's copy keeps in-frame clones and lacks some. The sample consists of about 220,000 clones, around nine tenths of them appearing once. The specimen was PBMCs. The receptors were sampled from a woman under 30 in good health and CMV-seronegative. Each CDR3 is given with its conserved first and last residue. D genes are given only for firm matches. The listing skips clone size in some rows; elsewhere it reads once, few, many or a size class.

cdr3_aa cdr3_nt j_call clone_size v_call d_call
CASRRDRSSGNTIYF TGTGCCAGCAGGAGGGACAGGAGCTCTGGAAACACCATATATTTT TRBJ1-3 NA TRBV6-1 TRBD1
CASSPRPSDEQYF TGTGCCTCGAGTCCTCGTCCGTCCGACGAGCAGTACTTC TRBJ2-7 NA TRBV30 NA
CASSLQGNSNQPQHF TGTGCCAGTAGTCTCCAGGGTAATAGCAATCAGCCCCAGCATTTT TRBJ1-5 NA TRBV19 NA
CASTREEGRTEAFF TGCGCCAGCACCCGGGAGGAGGGGAGGACTGAAGCTTTCTTT TRBJ1-1 NA TRBV5-1 NA
CASISQGVRGELFF TGTGCCAGCATCTCACAGGGTGTCAGGGGGGAGCTGTTTTTT TRBJ2-2 NA TRBV6-1 NA
CASSEGLAGSSTDTQYF TGTGCCAGCAGCGAGGGACTAGCGGGATCTAGCACAGATACGCAGTATTTT TRBJ2-3 NA TRBV5-4 TRBD2
CAISVNNEQFF TGTGCCATCAGTGTTAACAATGAGCAGTTCTTC TRBJ2-1 NA TRBV10-3 NA
CASSALSPSGTNYEQYF TGTGCCAGCAGTGCCCTTTCGCCTAGCGGGACAAACTACGAGCAGTACTTC TRBJ2-7 NA TRBV27 TRBD2
CASSLGPSGENEQFF TGTGCCAGCAGTTTGGGTCCTAGCGGGGAGAATGAGCAGTTCTTC TRBJ2-1 once TRBV27 TRBD2
CASSGTWDRVYEQYF TGTGCCAGCAGTGGAACCTGGGACAGGGTTTACGAGCAGTACTTC TRBJ2-7 NA TRBV27 TRBD1
CASGGAGTGELFF TGCGCCAGCGGTGGCGCGGGCACCGGGGAGCTGTTTTTT TRBJ2-2 NA TRBV5-1 NA
CASSGSGTVIQETQYF TGCGCCAGCAGCGGATCCGGGACAGTGATACAAGAGACCCAGTACTTC TRBJ2-5 NA TRBV10-1 TRBD1
CASSLERYEQYF TGTGCCAGCAGCTTAGAGAGGTACGAGCAGTACTTC TRBJ2-7 NA TRBV7-9 NA
CASSDGGGSTDTQYF TGCGCCAGCAGTGACGGAGGCGGTAGCACAGATACGCAGTATTTT TRBJ2-3 NA TRBV5-1 NA
CASSGQLSYNSPLHF TGTGCCAGCAGCGGACAGCTCTCCTATAATTCACCCCTCCACTTT TRBJ1-6 NA TRBV27 NA
CASSEPGQASPEAFF TGTGCCAGCAGTGAGCCGGGACAGGCGTCTCCTGAAGCTTTCTTT TRBJ1-1 NA TRBV6-1 TRBD1
CASSRGTAYEQYF TGCGCCAGCAGCCGAGGGACAGCCTACGAGCAGTACTTC TRBJ2-7 few TRBV5-1 TRBD1
CASSQDQTSPSSYNEQFF TGCGCCAGCAGCCAAGATCAGACTAGCCCGAGCTCCTACAATGAGCAGTTCTTC TRBJ2-1 NA TRBV4-1 TRBD2
CAWGSTSGITDTQYF TGTGCCTGGGGGTCGACTAGCGGGATAACAGATACGCAGTATTTT TRBJ2-3 NA TRBV30 TRBD2
CASSQVWGLNTEAFF TGCGCCAGCAGCCAAGTCTGGGGCCTGAACACTGAAGCTTTCTTT TRBJ1-1 once TRBV4-1 NA
CASSLVAIVGSYEQYF TGTGCCAGCAGCTTGGTAGCTATTGTTGGAAGCTACGAGCAGTACTTC TRBJ2-7 NA TRBV5-6 NA
CASSSWMVGGDTQYF TGCGCCAGCAGCTCCTGGATGGTCGGGGGAGATACGCAGTATTTT TRBJ2-3 NA TRBV5-1 NA
CASSLGGLGQPQHF TGTGCCAGCAGCTTAGGAGGGCTCGGTCAGCCCCAGCATTTT TRBJ1-5 NA TRBV7-9 NA
CASSQQAGGPYNEQFF TGTGCCAGCAGTCAACAAGCGGGAGGGCCCTACAATGAGCAGTTCTTC TRBJ2-1 NA TRBV27 TRBD2
CSSFFGGGAETQYF TGCAGCTCCTTTTTCGGGGGGGGCGCAGAGACCCAGTACTTC TRBJ2-5 NA TRBV29-1 TRBD2
CATSLLRTGNTIYF TGTGCCACCAGCCTTTTGAGGACTGGAAACACCATATATTTT TRBJ1-3 NA TRBV15 NA
CASSSSGRAGTQYF TGCGCCAGCAGCTCCAGCGGGAGGGCCGGGACCCAGTACTTC TRBJ2-5 NA TRBV5-1 TRBD2
CASSPNRAHSGNTIYF TGTGCCAGCAGCCCTAACAGGGCCCACTCTGGAAACACCATATATTTT TRBJ1-3 NA TRBV28 NA
CASRVAENPEQYF TGTGCCAGTCGGGTGGCAGAAAACCCCGAGCAGTACTTC TRBJ2-7 NA TRBV19 NA
CASSLVALRENEQFF TGTGCCAGCAGCTTGGTTGCTCTGCGGGAAAATGAGCAGTTCTTC TRBJ2-1 NA TRBV5-5 NA
CASSLPGQKRIPWNQPQHF TGTGCCAGCAGCTTACCGGGACAGAAGAGGATTCCTTGGAATCAGCCCCAGCATTTT TRBJ1-5 NA TRBV7-8 TRBD1
CVGQAQETQYF TGCGTGGGACAGGCACAAGAGACCCAGTACTTC TRBJ2-5 NA TRBV20-1 TRBD1
CASSFSRDRGNYGYTF TGCGCCAGCAGCTTCTCCCGGGACAGGGGTAACTATGGCTACACCTTC TRBJ1-2 once TRBV5-1 TRBD1
CASSLGQGGVYEQYF TGTGCCAGCAGCTTGGGTCAGGGGGGCGTCTACGAGCAGTACTTC TRBJ2-7 NA TRBV11-2 NA
CASTPGTGGYEQYF TGTGCCAGTACTCCCGGGACAGGGGGCTACGAGCAGTACTTC TRBJ2-7 NA TRBV27 TRBD1
CASRTLAGGTDTQYF TGTGCCAGCAGGACACTAGCGGGAGGGACGGATACGCAGTATTTT TRBJ2-3 NA TRBV11-2 TRBD2
CASRSQGNIENYGYTF TGTGCCAGCAGGTCACAGGGGAATATTGAGAACTATGGCTACACCTTC TRBJ1-2 NA TRBV6-6 TRBD1
CASSPRRETYGYTF TGTGCCAGCAGCCCCCGTCGGGAAACCTATGGCTACACCTTC TRBJ1-2 NA TRBV9 NA